This TCR beta chain was sequenced in a study of cytomegalovirus exposure and HLA in healthy donors (dated 2017 in TCRdb). About the full investigation: According to an earlier analysis of 550 to 700 of the donors, some 170 million T cells yielded 117 million unique TCR beta sequences and approximately 300 Gb of sequence data. Approximately 310 gigabases of sequencing data and 80 million or so unique TCR sequences were included in an early release covering 500 to 750 HLA-typed donors. Of the 300 to 450 genotyped donors, about 80% fell in the genetic ancestry cluster associated with self-reported Caucasian donors. The study aimed to test whether signatures of past pathogen exposure could be identified by cataloging public T cell receptors. The study used immunosequencing to profile the T cell repertoires of 670 or so subjects and linked those repertoires to cytomegalovirus serostatus. A separate validation cohort of approximately 130 different subjects was used in addition to the roughly 670-subject first cohort. High-throughput TCR immunosequencing, statistical association of individual TCRs with disease status, and machine learning were combined to predict cytomegalovirus infection status. A later analysis re-analyzed previously published TCR beta repertoires from 500 to 700 donors and added high-resolution HLA genotyping to study TCR occurrence patterns. In the later analysis, no new phenotypic data were used to find candidate immune exposures; instead, reliance was placed on TCR beta sequences and their occurrence across donors. An earlier analysis of fewer than 750 of the donors used high-throughput TCR beta sequencing to judge whether each TCR beta V gene segment behaved as functional or pseudogenic. Alongside the repertoire data, information on donor age, sex, ethnicity and CMV serostatus was compiled. A later genetic analysis used genome-wide SNP genotypes for about 65% of the roughly 670 donors, treating that subset as a discovery cohort. All discovery cohort repertoires had been generated using a single sequencing platform. Both class I and class II loci were covered by HLA typing, at four-digit resolution. Typing coverage varied by locus: about 629-630 donors for A, B, C, DRB1 and DQB1; more than 500 for DQA1; over 600 for DPA1; approximately 450 for DPB1. Four or five DR-DQ haplotypes were handled as single units for association and clustering, since linkage in the cohort was strong. Among 300 to 500 genotyped donors of the cohort, an average of roughly 230,000 unique TCR beta nucleotide sequences was sequenced per donor, of which approximately 18% were non-productive.

Library generation was performed with the immunoSEQ multiplex PCR assay. For the multiplex PCR, a mixture combining 60 forward primers for TCR Vbeta segments and 13 reverse primers for TCR Jbeta segments was used. Amplification of the CDR3 region of rearranged TCR beta genes was performed with a multiplex PCR assay on genomic DNA. The Illumina HiSeq System was used to sequence the amplified TCR beta libraries as 87-base-pair reads. As for the authors' bioinformatics: A later analysis counted approximately 74 million unique TCR beta chains across the approximately 700 repertoires, and roughly 11 million of these chains were shared by at least two donors. Raw reads were error-corrected and collapsed into unique sequences by a nearest-neighbor algorithm in which closely related sequences were merged to remove PCR and sequencing errors. V, D and J gene segments were assigned by aligning CDR3 sequences to IMGT reference sequences. For a sequence to be retained, a match of at least six nucleotides to both a V gene segment and a J gene segment was required. Rearrangements were called productive when the CDR3 lacked stop codons and stayed in frame with V and J; all others were non-productive. Following IMGT convention, CDR3 was defined as the stretch from the second conserved V-encoded cysteine to the conserved J-encoded phenylalanine. Sequences without an unambiguous match to a single V gene segment were excluded from the earlier analysis of about 640 of the donors. In an earlier analysis of almost 600 of the donors, a V segment was called functional when productive rearrangements were above 56.7%, and segregating when the standard deviation between donors exceeded 5%. A statistical classification framework was built for diagnosing cytomegalovirus status from the catalog of TCR beta chain sequences. A later analysis assigned V and J genes by comparing TCR nucleotide sequences with IMGT/GENE-DB human TR gene sequences. In a later analysis, CDR3 sequences and most-parsimonious VDJ recombination scenarios were assigned using the TCRdist pipeline. A later analysis defined each TCR beta chain by its CDR3 amino acid sequence plus V-gene family, and excluded reads lacking a unique V-gene family. To address suspected cross-contamination and a sequencing artifact, a later analysis removed approximately 590 highly shared, low-generation-probability nucleotide sequences. A later analysis calculated a clonal expansion index for each public chain from normalized within-repertoire ranks of inferred template counts. In a later analysis, generation probabilities were computed using a VDJ recombination model fitted to out-of-frame rearrangements, and the results were checked against IGoR. In a later analysis, hypergeometric tests were used to score TCR-TCR, TCR-HLA and TCR-CMV co-occurrence, with a repertoire-size bias correction applied to TCR pairs. To estimate false discovery rates, a later analysis permuted the HLA or CMV assignments 20 times. In a later analysis, co-occurring TCRs were grouped using DBSCAN, and TCRdist sequence similarity was added for clustering within HLA-allele-positive subsets. Repertoires with fewer than 30,000 or more than 120,000 public chains were left out of co-occurrence clustering, as were five repertoires with anomalous nucleotide sharing. TCRdb provides this immuneACCESS table in a form limited to in-frame rearrangements. Some clones are lacking; in checked studies, under half of them reflect an unresolved V gene, and why the rest are absent is not known. V and J calls and clone size are copied from that table; D and trimming were computed from the DNA. Across this sample there are about 300,000 clones, with roughly 85% seen only once. 4% of the sample is held by the ten biggest clonotypes.

The cohort was made up of 500 to 800 healthy bone marrow donors. Cohort members were all nominally healthy when sampled, although unrecorded immune exposures were likely present. The donor tested CMV seropositive, placing the donor among the 289 seropositive members of the cohort. Every donor gave a peripheral blood sample, and the peripheral blood mononuclear cells from that sample were used for TCR beta sequencing. The Qiagen DNeasy Blood Extraction Kit was used to extract genomic DNA from the blood cell samples. CDR1 and CDR2, looked up from the germline V gene, are SNHLY and FYNNEI. After removal of 5 bases from V and 8 bases from J, the junction retains 4 bases not matched to a gene. Measured from the cysteine to the phenylalanine, the CDR3 is 13 residues long. This entry keeps only the CDR3 DNA: 39 bases, framed from base 1. As concerns this clone: Its antigen target is currently unknown. Per-nucleotide qualities are absent, and no much larger clonotype sits a single base away.

Results and caveats for the whole study, not just this receptor: In vitro tests confirmed that three of the cytomegalovirus-associated TCR beta chains recognize cytomegalovirus antigens. The classifier was reported to diagnose cytomegalovirus status with high specificity and sensitivity in both the original and validation cohorts. A further reported finding was that TCR beta sequences accurately predicted the HLA-A and HLA-B alleles for most subjects in the first cohort. The only immune exposure information available for the cohort was CMV serostatus. Because counts were too low, more than 15 rarely observed V segments, including chromosome 9 orphons, were left out of the earlier analysis of approximately 580 of the donors. At a false discovery rate of 0.05, a later analysis linked some 17,000 TCR beta sequences to specific HLA alleles. In a later analysis, HLA-associated TCR beta chains showed more clonal expansion and lower generation probabilities than non-associated chains that were equally common. Presence/absence analyses assumed roughly uniform sequencing depth across donors, an assumption that may not hold. Because HLA typing was missing for some donors at each locus, association tests included only the typed subset. In this cohort, only TCR beta chains were sequenced, and detectable features were limited by the absence of alpha or paired-chain data. Some IMGT-functional V segments, including TRBV6-2 and TRBV6-3, could not be distinguished by the 87-base-pair reads and were therefore excluded. A later analysis found that most CMV-associated TCR beta chains appeared HLA-restricted, with HLA associations seemingly driven largely by CMV exposure. A group of highly shared sequence variants was considered likely to be a technical artifact of the sequencing pipeline. A total of roughly 160 TCR beta chains were listed by the study as associated with cytomegalovirus. Correlated functional status among segregating V segments might be attributable to linkage disequilibrium, but an unknown experimental factor could not be ruled out. In a later genetic analysis, a missense DCLRE1C variant was associated with V-gene and J-gene trimming of TCR beta chains, and the association was replicated in an independent cohort. Assigning TCR associations to individual alleles was difficult when HLA alleles, especially DR and DQ, strongly co-occurred. Compared with the approximately 600-donor mean, donors in an Asian-associated ancestry cluster had fewer N-insertions in productive TCRs, according to a later genetic analysis. Several of the top co-occurrence clusters appeared to be linked to parvovirus B19, influenza, CMV and Epstein-Barr virus, according to a later analysis. In an earlier analysis of approximately 600 of the donors, most TCR beta V segments were observed in productive rearrangements about 87% or about 30% of the time, broadly matching IMGT annotations. Across donors, most TCR sequences were observed very rarely, whereas some public TCRs were present in many individuals. The authors suggested that the approach could potentially be extended to other disease states and immunological phenotypes. In a later analysis, TCR association rates were found to vary across HLA loci, with the most associated TCRs seen for DRB1 alleles and the fewest for HLA-C alleles.

This chain joins TRBV2 to TRBJ1-2; TRBD1 aligns with 11 central bases. Sequenced: PBMCs. This receptor was identified in a man aged 35 to 55 in good health and CMV-seropositive. The DNA sequence follows: TGTGCCAGCAGTACGGACAGGGGGCTCGGCTACACCTTC. Translated, this gives CASSTDRGLGYTF.